Listed here is a single TCR beta chain. This record comes from a study of CD8+ T cells in alopecia areata. The germline V and J ends were trimmed by 6 bases and 5 bases, with 7 bases remaining between them. CDR1 and CDR2 (germline): SNHLY, FYNNEI. The CDR3 sequence is 12 residues long. CD4+ and CD8+ T cells were sorted from PBMCs. It was cDNA, reverse transcribed from extracted RNA, that served as the sequencing template. Repertoires were generated with immunoSEQ multiplex PCR, while TCRdb's copy carries only in-frame clones and drops some. The sample contains more than 75,000 clones, more than 35% of which appear only once.

This clonotype was obtained from a human donor with alopecia areata. The J gene is TRBJ2-2, the V gene TRBV2; D gene ambiguous. Sequenced sample: CD4+ T cells sorted from blood. The CDR3: CASRGLTGELFF. In DNA, the CDR3 is TGTGCCAGCAGGGGGTTAACCGGGGAGCTGTTTTTT.